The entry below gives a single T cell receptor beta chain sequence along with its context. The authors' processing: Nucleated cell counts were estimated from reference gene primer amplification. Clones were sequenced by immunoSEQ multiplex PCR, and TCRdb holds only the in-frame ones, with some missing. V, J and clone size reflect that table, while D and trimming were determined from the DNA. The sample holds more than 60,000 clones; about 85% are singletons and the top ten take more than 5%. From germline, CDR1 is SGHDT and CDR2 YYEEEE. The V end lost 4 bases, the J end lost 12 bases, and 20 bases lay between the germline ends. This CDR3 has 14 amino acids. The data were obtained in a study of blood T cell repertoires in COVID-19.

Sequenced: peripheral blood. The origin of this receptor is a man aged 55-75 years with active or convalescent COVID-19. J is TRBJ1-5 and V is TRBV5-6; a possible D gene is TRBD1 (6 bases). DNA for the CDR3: TGTGCCAGCAGCCCCGGCCCTGGACAGCGCGACCAGCATTTT. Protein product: CASSPGPGQRDQHF. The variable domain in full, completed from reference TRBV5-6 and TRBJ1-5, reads DAGVTQSPTHLIKTRGQQVTLRCSPKSGHDTVSWYQQALGQGPQFIFQYYEEEERQRGNFPDRFSGHQFPNYSSELNVNALLLGDSALYLCASSPGPGQRDQHFGDGTRLSIL.